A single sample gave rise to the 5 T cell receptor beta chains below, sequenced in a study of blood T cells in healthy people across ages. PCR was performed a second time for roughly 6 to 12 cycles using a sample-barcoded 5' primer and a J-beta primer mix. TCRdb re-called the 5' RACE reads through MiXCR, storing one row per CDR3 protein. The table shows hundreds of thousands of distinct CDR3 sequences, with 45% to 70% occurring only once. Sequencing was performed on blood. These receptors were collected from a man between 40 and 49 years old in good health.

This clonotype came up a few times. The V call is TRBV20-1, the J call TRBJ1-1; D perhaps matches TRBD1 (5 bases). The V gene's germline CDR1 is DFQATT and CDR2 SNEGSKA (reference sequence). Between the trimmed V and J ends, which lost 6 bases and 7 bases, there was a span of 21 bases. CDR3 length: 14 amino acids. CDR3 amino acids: CSAGASGSLDEAFF. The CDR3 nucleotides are TGCAGTGCAGGGGCCTCCGGGAGCCTCGATGAAGCTTTCTTT.

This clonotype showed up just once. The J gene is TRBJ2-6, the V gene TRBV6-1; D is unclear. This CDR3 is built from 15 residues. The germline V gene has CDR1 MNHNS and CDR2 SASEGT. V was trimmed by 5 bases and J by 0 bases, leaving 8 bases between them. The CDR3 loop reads CASSIRNSGANVLTF. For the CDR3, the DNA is TGTGCCAGCAGTATCCGGAACTCTGGGGCCAACGTCCTGACTTTC.

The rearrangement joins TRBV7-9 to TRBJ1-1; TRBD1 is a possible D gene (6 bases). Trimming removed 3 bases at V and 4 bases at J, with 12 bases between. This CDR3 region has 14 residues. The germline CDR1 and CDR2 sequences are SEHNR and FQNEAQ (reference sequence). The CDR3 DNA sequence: TGTGCCAGCAGCTTTGGAGGGGGGGGCACTGAAGCTTTCTTT. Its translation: CASSFGGGGTEAFF.

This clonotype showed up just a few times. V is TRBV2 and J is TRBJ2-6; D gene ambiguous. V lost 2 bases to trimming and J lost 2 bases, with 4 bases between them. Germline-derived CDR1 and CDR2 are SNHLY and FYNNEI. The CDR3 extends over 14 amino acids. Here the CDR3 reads CASSERAGANVLTF. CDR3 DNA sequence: TGTGCCAGCAGTGAAAGGGCTGGGGCCAACGTCCTGACTTTC.

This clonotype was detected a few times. In nucleotides, the CDR3 is TGCGCCAGCAGCCAAGGGAGTCTGATGCGGTTTACCTACGAGCAGTACTTC. Its protein product is CASSQGSLMRFTYEQYF. The V gene is TRBV4-3, the J gene TRBJ2-7, with D unclear. The germline V gene encodes CDR1 LGHNA and CDR2 YSLEER. The ends were cut back, 1 base at V and 2 bases at J, with 18 bases in the middle. The CDR3 length is 17 residues.